The 20 T cell receptor beta chains below were found in one sample sequenced in a study of OX40 agonist ivuxolimab in advanced cancers. Method: immunoSEQ multiplex PCR; TCRdb's copy keeps in-frame clones and lacks some. The sample carries around 30,000 clones, less than 90% recorded once. Sequencing was performed on CD4+ or CD8+ T cells sorted from blood, taken in a trial of the OX40 agonist ivuxolimab. These TCRs come from an adult with an advanced solid tumor such as melanoma, head and neck, liver or kidney cancer.

The chain combines TRBV5-1 with TRBJ2-5; no clear D. The CDR3 is 13 residues long. The germline V and J ends were trimmed by 6 bases and 10 bases, with 19 bases remaining between them. The V gene's germline CDR1 is SGHRS and CDR2 YFSETQ. The chain's CDR3 is CASKVDEVAGQYF. In DNA form, the CDR3 reads TGCGCCAGCAAGGTGGACGAGGTGGCTGGCCAGTACTTC.

The chain has TRBV5-1 and TRBJ2-1, with D tentatively TRBD1 (6 bases). In germline, CDR1 is SGHRS, CDR2 YFSETQ. CDR3 size: 14 residues. Trimming took 4 bases from V and 6 from J, leaving 14 bases between them. CDR3 DNA: TGCGCCAGCAGCGCCCACAGGGTCCTCAATGAGCAGTTCTTC. It is translated as CASSAHRVLNEQFF.

Relative to its sample, this clone is medium-sized (0.01 to 0.1%). This chain links TRBV30 with TRBJ1-3; D not certain. The CDR3 extends over 13 amino acids. The germline gives CDR1 GTSNPN, CDR2 SVGIG (reference sequence). V was clipped by 3 bases and J by 4 bases, with 10 bases between them. CDR3 in DNA: TGTGCCTGGAGCTCGGACGGAGGAAACACCATATATTTT. Its protein is CAWSSDGGNTIYF.

The chain joins TRBV27 to TRBJ1-1, with TRBD1 matching 7 bases. This CDR3 is 16 amino acids long. The V segment lost 4 bases and the J segment 1 base; nucleotides outside the gene matches: 9. Germline V lookup: CDR1 MNHEY, CDR2 SMNVEV (reference sequence). CDR3 loop: CASSSTGASGNTEAFF. The DNA of the CDR3 is TGTGCCAGCAGTTCAACAGGGGCGTCGGGGAACACTGAAGCTTTCTTT.

Worth noting for this clone: The same CDR3 is also encoded by other DNA sequences in this sample. The chain is built from TRBV6-5 and TRBJ2-5; D is undetermined. This CDR3 is 14 amino acids long. CDR1 MNHEY and CDR2 SVGAGI come from the germline V gene. Trimming shortened V by 0 bases and J by 3 bases, and 8 bases separated the two germline ends. CDR3 amino acids: CASSYSGEKETQYF. CDR3 DNA sequence: TGTGCCAGCAGTTACTCAGGAGAGAAAGAGACCCAGTACTTC.

V gene TRBV2 combines with J gene TRBJ2-2, with D unresolved. CDR1 and CDR2 (germline): SNHLY, FYNNEI. Trimming removed 6 bases at V and 6 bases at J, with 17 bases between. The CDR3 has 15 residues. The CDR3 DNA follows: TGTGCCAGCAGAAGGAAAGTGGGGTGGTCCGGGGAGCTGTTTTTT. Translating gives CASRRKVGWSGELFF. The full variable domain, rest sourced from reference TRBV2 and TRBJ2-2, is EPEVTQTPSHQVTQMGQEVILRCVPISNHLYFYWYRQILGQKVEFLVSFYNNEISEKSEIFDDQFSVERPDGSNFTLKIRSTKLEDSAMYFCASRRKVGWSGELFFGEGSRLTVL.

This sequence joins TRBV2 and TRBJ2-7, with D possibly matching TRBD2 (5 bases). CDR3 size: 15 residues. Germline CDR1 SNHLY, CDR2 FYNNEI. V was trimmed by 3 bases and J by 5 bases, leaving 17 bases between them. CDR3 amino acids: CASSEEVTLVHEQYF. The CDR3 DNA is TGTGCCAGCAGTGAGGAGGTGACGTTAGTCCACGAGCAGTACTTC.

This chain uses TRBV11-2 with TRBJ2-3; D remains unclear. Trimming shortened V by 4 bases and J by 10 bases, and 9 bases separated the two germline ends. From germline, CDR1 is SGHAT and CDR2 FQNNGV. The CDR3 spans 11 residues. The CDR3 reads CASSSMFAQYF. The DNA for the CDR3 is TGTGCCAGCAGCTCCATGTTCGCGCAGTATTTT.

The chain is built from TRBV5-1 and TRBJ1-1; 7 bases agree with TRBD1. After removal of 3 bases from V and 1 base from J, the junction contained 6 bases not matched to a gene. The CDR3 loop spans 15 amino acids. In germline, CDR1 is SGHRS, CDR2 YFSETQ. The CDR3, as DNA: TGCGCCAGCAGCTCGGAAGGACAGGCGAACACTGAAGCTTTCTTT. Translated, it gives CASSSEGQANTEAFF.

This chain connects TRBV15 to TRBJ2-1, with unresolved D. Germline CDR1 reads LNHNV; CDR2 reads YYDKDF (reference sequence). CDR3 size: 11 residues. The V gene lost 0 bases and the J gene lost 14 bases, with 8 bases spanning the gap. The CDR3 coding sequence is TGTGCCACCAGCAGAGATCTGGACGAGTTCTTC. Translation: CATSRDLDEFF.

This chain joins TRBV4-3 and TRBJ2-1; D ambiguous. The CDR3 loop spans 13 amino acids. Trimming stripped 5 bases from V and 0 bases from J, with 5 bases between. From germline, CDR1 is LGHNA and CDR2 YSLEER. CDR3 protein: CASSAFSYNEQFF. The CDR3 region has the DNA TGCGCCAGCAGCGCTTTCTCCTACAATGAGCAGTTCTTC.

The chain uses TRBV5-4 and TRBJ1-2; 8 positions agree with TRBD1. The CDR3 spans 17 residues. With 4 bases clipped from V and 2 bases from J, the junction kept 13 bases outside the gene matches. Germline CDR1 SGHNT, CDR2 YYREEE (reference sequence). The CDR3 sequence is CASSRDWRQGLNYGYTF. The CDR3 bases are TGTGCCAGCAGCCGAGATTGGAGACAGGGGTTAAACTATGGCTACACCTTC.

The V and J genes are TRBV6-6 and TRBJ2-2; the D gene is possibly TRBD2 (5 bases). This CDR3 has 15 amino acids. Trimming removed 0 bases from V and 6 bases from J, with 11 bases in between. The V gene's germline CDR1 is MNHNY and CDR2 SVGAGI (reference sequence). The DNA of the CDR3 is TGTGCCAGCAGTTACTCGAGCGGTTACGCCGGGGAGCTGTTTTTT. Protein: CASSYSSGYAGELFF.

V gene TRBV5-6 combines with J gene TRBJ2-5; D tentatively fits TRBD1 or TRBD2 (5 bases each). Trimming pared 7 bases from V and 2 bases from J, leaving 15 bases between. The CDR3 totals 14 residues. Germline CDR1 and CDR2: SGHDT and YYEEEE. Here the CDR3 DNA reads TGTGCCAGCCGCGAGAGGGGCAATCAAGAGACCCAGTACTTC. This translates into CASRERGNQETQYF.

The CDR3 sequence is CSVRGGNTDTQYF. CDR3 DNA sequence: TGCAGCGTTCGTGGCGGGAACACAGATACGCAGTATTTT. The rearrangement joins TRBV29-1 to TRBJ2-3, with D possibly being TRBD2 (6 bases). The CDR3 contains 13 residues. V was shortened by 5 bases and J by 2 bases, with 11 bases between the two germline ends. From germline, CDR1 is SQVTM and CDR2 ANQGSEA.

The rearrangement links TRBV6-6 to TRBJ2-5, with TRBD2 as a possible D gene (6 bases). Germline CDR1 MNHNY, CDR2 SVGAGI (reference sequence). The germline V and J ends were trimmed by 7 bases and 2 bases, with 11 bases remaining between them. The CDR3 has 13 amino acids. The CDR3, as DNA: TGTGCCAGCATCGGGACTCAGCAAGAGACCCAGTACTTC. It translates to CASIGTQQETQYF.

The DNA of the CDR3 is TGTGCCAGCAGCTTGACCGATCTGGCGAACACTGAAGCTTTCTTT. It specifies CASSLTDLANTEAFF. The chain is built from TRBV7-9 and TRBJ1-1; no firm D call. Germline loops: CDR1 SEHNR, CDR2 FQNEAQ (reference sequence). This CDR3 comprises 15 residues. V lost 3 bases to trimming and J lost 1 base, with 12 bases between them.

V and J are TRBV4-1 and TRBJ2-7; D call uncertain. Looked up from germline, CDR1 is MGHRA and CDR2 is YSYEKL. Deletions cut 4 bases from V and 5 bases from J, with 12 bases between. The CDR3 consists of 13 residues. The CDR3 DNA sequence: TGCGCCAGCAGCCCCGGGCCGACGGACGAGCAGTACTTC. It translates to CASSPGPTDEQYF.

The rearrangement joins TRBV28 to TRBJ1-5; D is unresolved. The V end was cut by 1 base, the J end by 4 bases, with 11 bases between. The CDR3 consists of 15 residues. In germline, CDR1 is MDHEN, CDR2 SYDVKM. CDR3 nucleotides: TGTGCCAGCAGTTTATTGAGCATGAAAAATCAGCCCCAGCATTTT. It yields the protein CASSLLSMKNQPQHF.

The genes are TRBV7-3 and TRBJ2-3; no clear D. In germline, CDR1 is SGHTA, CDR2 FQGTGA. Deletions cut 4 bases from V and 0 bases from J, with 14 bases between. The CDR3 is made up of 16 amino acids. CDR3 region: CASSSRGEGSTDTQYF. CDR3 in DNA: TGTGCCAGCAGCTCCCGTGGTGAAGGGAGCACAGATACGCAGTATTTT.